This entry lists 15 T cell receptor beta chains sequenced from one sample in a study of cytomegalovirus exposure and HLA in healthy donors (dated by TCRdb to about 2017). The receptor library was made with the immunoSEQ multiplex PCR assay. The multiplex PCR relied on a mix of 60 forward primers for TCR Vbeta segments and 13 reverse primers for TCR Jbeta segments. TCRdb mirrors the immuneACCESS table, restricted to in-frame sequences. Some clones are absent from its copies; in checked studies, under half trace to an unresolved V gene, and the reason for the others is unknown. The sample table contains tens of thousands of clones; only one count was recorded for 65% to 70% of them. Of the sample, about 20% is held by the ten largest clones. Sequenced: PBMCs. Receptors were obtained from a man aged 40-55 years in good health and CMV-seropositive.

This clone was counted a few times. J is TRBJ2-5 and V is TRBV5-1; TRBD1 matches 8 bases. The junction had 7 bases not matched to a gene; V was cut back by 4 bases and J by 2 bases. This CDR3 has 15 residues. Germline V gene sequence: CDR1 SGHRS, CDR2 YFSETQ. Here the CDR3 DNA reads TGCGCCAGCAGCCGTGACAGGGGTCGACAAGAGACCCAGTACTTC. This sequence encodes CASSRDRGRQETQYF. Combining the CDR3 with reference TRBV5-1 and TRBJ2-5 gives the whole variable domain KAGVTQTPRYLIKTRGQQVTLSCSPISGHRSVSWYQQTPGQGLQFLFEYFSETQRNKGNFPGRFSGRQFSNSRSEMNVSTLELGDSALYLCASSRDRGRQETQYFGPGTRLLVL.

The J gene is TRBJ1-4, the V gene TRBV19; 9 bases agree with TRBD1. CDR1 is LNHDA, CDR2 SQIVND, per germline (reference sequence). Germline trimming cut 7 bases from V and 8 bases from J; bases unmatched to any gene: 8. The CDR3 is made up of 14 amino acids. DNA of the CDR3: TGTGCCAGTAATCGACAGGGGGGAGGCGAAAAACTGTTTTTT. It is translated as CASNRQGGGEKLFF.

V and J are TRBV4-3 and TRBJ1-1; TRBD1 aligns across 9 bases. This CDR3 is built from 15 residues. Per the germline V gene, CDR1 is LGHNA and CDR2 is YSLEER. J was trimmed by 3 bases and V by 2 bases; bases with no gene match: 4. CDR3 amino acids: CASSQLQGADTEAFF. The CDR3 DNA sequence: TGCGCCAGCAGCCAACTACAGGGGGCGGACACTGAAGCTTTCTTT.

The chain joins TRBV27 to TRBJ1-2; TRBD1 might be the D (6 bases). Germline CDR1 MNHEY, CDR2 SMNVEV (reference sequence). This CDR3 region has 13 residues. V was shortened by 3 bases and J by 8 bases, with 13 bases between the two germline ends. CDR3 sequence (DNA): TGTGCCAGCAGTTTCGGACAGCTCCTAGGCTACACCTTC. This encodes CASSFGQLLGYTF.

The V call is TRBV6-5, the J call TRBJ1-5, with D perhaps TRBD1 (5 bases). Germline CDR1 is MNHEY and CDR2 is SVGAGI. V was pared by 2 bases and J by 3 bases, with 11 bases between. The length of the CDR3 is 15 residues. This CDR3 reads CASSYGSGNNQPQHF. The CDR3 coding sequence is TGTGCCAGCAGTTACGGGTCAGGGAACAATCAGCCCCAGCATTTT.

This chain joins TRBV28 and TRBJ2-5; no definite D call. Judging by the DNA end, TRBJ2-7 fits better; the J call may be wrong. This CDR3 region has 13 residues. The germline V gene encodes CDR1 MDHEN and CDR2 SYDVKM. The CDR3 reads CASSRLVPYEQYF. CDR3 DNA sequence: TGTGCCAGCAGTCGCCTTGTACCCTACGAGCAGTACTTC.

V is TRBV29-1 and J is TRBJ2-1, with a possible D match to TRBD2 (6 bases). V was cut by 6 bases and J by 15 bases, with 21 bases left in between. The CDR3 extends over 12 amino acids. CDR1 is SQVTM and CDR2 is ANQGSEA in the germline V gene. CDR3 protein: CSVPSGPSLLFF. Here the CDR3 DNA reads TGCAGCGTCCCAAGCGGGCCCTCCCTCCTGTTCTTC.

The rearrangement links TRBV28 to TRBJ2-2; the D gene is possibly TRBD1 (6 bases). V lost 7 bases and J 0 bases, leaving 9 bases between the germline ends. This CDR3 is 14 amino acids long. CDR1 and CDR2 (germline): MDHEN, SYDVKM. CDR3: CASTQGTNTGELFF. As DNA, the CDR3 is TGTGCCAGCACCCAGGGGACGAACACCGGGGAGCTGTTTTTT.

This clone was counted only a few times. This CDR3 is CASSLPSGGNEKLFF. The CDR3 region has the DNA TGTGCCAGCAGCTTACCTTCGGGAGGTAATGAAAAACTGTTTTTT. The chain links TRBV11-3 to TRBJ1-4; D is unclear. This CDR3 comprises 15 residues. V lost 2 bases and J 4 bases, leaving 11 bases between the germline ends. Germline CDR1 and CDR2: SGHNT and YENEEA.

This chain links TRBV7-9 with TRBJ1-4; 9 nucleotides agree with TRBD1. J was trimmed by 7 bases and V by 5 bases; bases with no gene match: 8. The CDR3 runs to 15 residues. CDR1 and CDR2 from the germline V gene are SEHNR and FQNEAQ (reference sequence). The chain's CDR3 is CASSRVGTGIEKLFF. Here the CDR3 DNA reads TGTGCCAGCAGCCGAGTGGGGACAGGGATTGAAAAACTGTTTTTT.

The chain recombines TRBV7-6 with TRBJ2-5; D is unresolved. With 5 bases removed from V and 0 bases from J, the gap between germline ends came to 4 bases. Per the germline V gene, CDR1 is SGHVS and CDR2 is FNYEAQ. This CDR3 contains 12 residues. CDR3 region: CASSRDQETQYF. Here the CDR3 DNA reads TGTGCCAGCAGCCGGGACCAAGAGACCCAGTACTTC.

The V call is TRBV21-1, the J call TRBJ1-1; no DNA check was done on the table's D call, TRBD1. TRBV21-1 is an annotated pseudogene. This CDR3 is 14 amino acids long. CDR3 amino acids: CASSVWTGRTEAFF. CDR3 DNA sequence: TGTGCCAGCAGCGTGTGGACAGGGAGGACTGAAGCTTTCTTT.

CDR3 nucleotides: TGTGCCAGCAGCTCCTCGGGGGGGCTAGGCAATCAGCCCCAGCATTTT. Its protein is CASSSSGGLGNQPQHF. The V call is TRBV28, the J call TRBJ1-5; tentative D call: TRBD1 (6 bases). V lost 6 bases, J lost 2 bases, and 17 bases lay in between. Germline CDR1 is MDHEN and CDR2 is SYDVKM. The CDR3 extends over 16 amino acids. Filled out from reference TRBV28 and TRBJ1-5, the complete variable domain reads DVKVTQSSRYLVKRTGEKVFLECVQDMDHENMFWYRQDPGLGLRLIYFSYDVKMKEKGDIPEGYSVSREKKERFSLILESASTNQTSMYLCASSSSGGLGNQPQHFGDGTRLSIL.

The V and J genes are TRBV4-1 and TRBJ2-5; the match to TRBD1 covers 7 bases. J was trimmed by 4 bases and V by 0 bases; bases with no gene match: 14. CDR1 and CDR2 (germline): MGHRA, YSYEKL. This CDR3 comprises 18 residues. This chain's CDR3 is CASSQDGRGKRNGETQYF. For the CDR3, the DNA is TGCGCCAGCAGCCAAGATGGCAGGGGGAAAAGGAACGGAGAGACCCAGTACTTC.

This clone has just a few counts. The V call is TRBV6-1, the J call TRBJ1-5; D may be TRBD1 (6 bases). V was cut by 7 bases and J by 5 bases, with 18 bases left in between. CDR1 and CDR2 from the germline V gene are MNHNS and SASEGT. This CDR3 contains 15 residues. This chain's CDR3 is CASNQGHQAYQPQHF. The CDR3 coding sequence is TGTGCCAGCAACCAGGGACACCAGGCGTATCAGCCCCAGCATTTT.